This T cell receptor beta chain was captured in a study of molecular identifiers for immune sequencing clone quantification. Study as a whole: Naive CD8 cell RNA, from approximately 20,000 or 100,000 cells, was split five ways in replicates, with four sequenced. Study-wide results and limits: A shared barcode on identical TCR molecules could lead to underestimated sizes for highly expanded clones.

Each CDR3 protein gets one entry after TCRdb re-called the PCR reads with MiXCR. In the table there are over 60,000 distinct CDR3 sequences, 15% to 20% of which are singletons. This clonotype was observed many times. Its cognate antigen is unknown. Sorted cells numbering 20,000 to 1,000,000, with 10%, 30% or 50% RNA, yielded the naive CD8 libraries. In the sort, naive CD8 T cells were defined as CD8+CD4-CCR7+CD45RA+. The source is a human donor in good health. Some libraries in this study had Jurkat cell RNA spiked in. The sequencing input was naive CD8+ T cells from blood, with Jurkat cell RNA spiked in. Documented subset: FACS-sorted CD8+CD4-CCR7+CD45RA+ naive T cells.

This CDR3 reads CASSGPTGSFYEQYF. The CDR3 region has the DNA TGTGCCAGCAGTGGCCCGACAGGGAGCTTCTACGAGCAGTACTTC. The J gene is TRBJ2-7, the V gene TRBV6-2 or TRBV6-3, with 7 nucleotides matching TRBD1. The CDR3 is 15 amino acids. J lost 3 bases, V lost 5 bases, and 10 bases had no gene match. CDR1 is MNHEY and CDR2 is SVGEGT in the germline V gene.